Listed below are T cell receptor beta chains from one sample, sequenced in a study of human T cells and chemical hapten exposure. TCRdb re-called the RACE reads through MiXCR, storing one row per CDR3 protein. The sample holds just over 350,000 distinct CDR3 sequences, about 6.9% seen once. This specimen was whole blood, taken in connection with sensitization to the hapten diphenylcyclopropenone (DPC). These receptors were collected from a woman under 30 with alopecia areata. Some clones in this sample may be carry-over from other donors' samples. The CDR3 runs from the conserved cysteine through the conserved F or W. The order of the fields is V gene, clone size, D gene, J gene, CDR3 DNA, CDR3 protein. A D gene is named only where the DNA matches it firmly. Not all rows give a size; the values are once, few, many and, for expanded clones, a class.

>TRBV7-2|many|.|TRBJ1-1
TGTGCCAGCAGCGCACAGACAATGAACACTGAAGCTTTCTTT
CASSAQTMNTEAFF
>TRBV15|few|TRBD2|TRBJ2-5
TGTGCCACTCTGAGGGCGGGGGATTCCCAGTACTTC
CATLRAGDSQYF
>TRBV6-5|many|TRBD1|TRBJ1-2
TGTGCCAGCAGTATGACAGGGGTCTATGGCTACACCTTC
CASSMTGVYGYTF
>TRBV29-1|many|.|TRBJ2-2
TGCAGCGTTGTCAGGGGACGCACCGGGGAGCTGTTTTTT
CSVVRGRTGELFF
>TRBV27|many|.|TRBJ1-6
TGTGCCAGCAGTTTCTTTACAGGAGCTAATTCACCCCTCCACTTT
CASSFFTGANSPLHF
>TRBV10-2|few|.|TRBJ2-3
TGCGCCAGCGCGCTGAGCACAGATACGCAGTATTTT
CASALSTDTQYF
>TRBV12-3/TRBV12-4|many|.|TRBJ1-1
TGTGCCAGCAGCCCATGGGAGGGGGGAGTTCACACTGAAGCTTTCTTT
CASSPWEGGVHTEAFF
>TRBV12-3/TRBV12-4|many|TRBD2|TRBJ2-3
TGTGCCAGCAGTTTAGCGCTAAAAGCGGGGTTGGGCACAGATACGCAGTATTTT
CASSLALKAGLGTDTQYF
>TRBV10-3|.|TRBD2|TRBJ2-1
TGTGCCATCAGTGAGTCGGAAGGGACTAGCGAAGAGCAGTTCTTC
CAISESEGTSEEQFF
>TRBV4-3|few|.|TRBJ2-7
TGCGCCAGCAGCCAAGGATTTGGTTACGAGCAGTACTTC
CASSQGFGYEQYF
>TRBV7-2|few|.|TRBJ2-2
TGTGCCAGCAGCTTAGTTTACGGGGGGCTCACCGGGGAGCTGTTTTTT
CASSLVYGGLTGELFF
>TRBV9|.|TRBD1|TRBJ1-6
TGTGCCAGCAGCGTATATGTCCAGGGGACAGTCAATTCACCCCTCCACTTT
CASSVYVQGTVNSPLHF
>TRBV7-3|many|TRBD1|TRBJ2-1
TGTGCCAGCAGCTTTACCGGGACAGGGTACTACAATGAGCAGTTCTTC
CASSFTGTGYYNEQFF
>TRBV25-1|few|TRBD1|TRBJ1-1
TGTGCCAGCAGTGAGATCGGGACAGGGTCCCTTGAAGCTTTCTTT
CASSEIGTGSLEAFF
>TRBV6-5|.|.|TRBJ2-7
TGTGCCAGCAGCGAAGGTCCTTCTCCAATCTACGAGCAGTACTTC
CASSEGPSPIYEQYF
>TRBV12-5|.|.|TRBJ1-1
TGTGCTAGTGGTTTGGTACTAGCCAGGGGACTGAACACTGAAGCTTTCTTT
CASGLVLARGLNTEAFF
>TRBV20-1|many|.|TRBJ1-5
TGCAGTGCTTTATACTCCGGGGACGGGAATCAGCCCCAGCATTTT
CSALYSGDGNQPQHF
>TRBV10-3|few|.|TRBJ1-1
TGTGCCATCAGTGAGTCCTCAGGGAACACTGAAGCTTTCTTT
CAISESSGNTEAFF
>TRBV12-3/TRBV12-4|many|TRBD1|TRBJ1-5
TGTGCCAGCACCACGGGACAGGGGGCAGATCAGCCCCAGCATTTT
CASTTGQGADQPQHF
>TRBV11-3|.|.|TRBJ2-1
TGTGCCAGCAGCCCAGGGGAGCGGGCTTTCTACAATGAGCAGTTCTTC
CASSPGERAFYNEQFF
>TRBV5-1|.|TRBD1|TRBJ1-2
TGCGCCAGCAGCCCCACCGGACAGGGGAAAGGCTACACCTTC
CASSPTGQGKGYTF
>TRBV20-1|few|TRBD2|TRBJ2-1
TGCAGTGCTAGAGGCGGGGGGAGCTCCTACAATGAGCAGTTCTTC
CSARGGGSSYNEQFF
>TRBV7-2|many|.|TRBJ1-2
TGTGCCAGCAGCTCTGACCCTTCCTACTATGGCTACACCTTC
CASSSDPSYYGYTF
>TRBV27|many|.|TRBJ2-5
TGTGCCAGCAGTTGGACCTTAGCGTTAAGAGAAGAGACCCAGTACTTC
CASSWTLALREETQYF
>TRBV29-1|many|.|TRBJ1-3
TGCAGCGTTGAACTAGGGGAGGGAAACACCATATATTTT
CSVELGEGNTIYF
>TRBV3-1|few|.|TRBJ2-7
TGTGCCAGCAGCCAAGTTCATGGTAGGTACGAGCAGTACTTC
CASSQVHGRYEQYF
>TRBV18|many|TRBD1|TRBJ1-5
TGTGCCAGCTCACCGACAGGGAATGACCAGCCCCAGCATTTT
CASSPTGNDQPQHF
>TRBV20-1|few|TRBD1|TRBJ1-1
TGCAGTGCTAGCACCTTAGGGAAATGGACAGGTCGGGGCACTGAAGCTTTCTTT
CSASTLGKWTGRGTEAFF
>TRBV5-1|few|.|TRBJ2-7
TGCGCCAGCAGCCCGACCCAAGCCGGTCACGAGCAGTACTTC
CASSPTQAGHEQYF
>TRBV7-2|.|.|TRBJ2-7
TGTGCCAGCAGCCCCGAGGCAGTCCCCGAGCAGTACTTC
CASSPEAVPEQYF
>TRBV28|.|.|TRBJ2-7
TGTGCCAGCAGCCAAGAGGACGGAGGTCGAACCTACGAGCAGTACTTC
CASSQEDGGRTYEQYF
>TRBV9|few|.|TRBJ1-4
TGTGCCAGCAGCCGAGGGGCGAATCCTGAAAAACTGTTTTTT
CASSRGANPEKLFF
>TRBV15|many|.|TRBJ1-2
TGTGCCACCACCGACCAGGGGCGCAGTGGCTACACCTTC
CATTDQGRSGYTF
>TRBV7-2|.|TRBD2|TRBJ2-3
TGTGCCAGCAGGCCGGGGGGAGATAGGACAGATACGCAGTATTTT
CASRPGGDRTDTQYF
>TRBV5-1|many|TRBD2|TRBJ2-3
TGCGCCAGCAGCCGGAGCGGGGAATACACAGATACGCAGTATTTT
CASSRSGEYTDTQYF
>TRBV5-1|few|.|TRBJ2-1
TGCGCCAGCAGCTTGGAGGGTAGCGCTAATGAGCAGTTCTTC
CASSLEGSANEQFF
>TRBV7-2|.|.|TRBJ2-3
TGTGCCAGCAGCCCGAGGGTAGGGTTGACAGATACGCAGTATTTT
CASSPRVGLTDTQYF
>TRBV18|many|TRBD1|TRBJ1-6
TGTGCCAGCTCACGAGACAGGGGGCCGTATTCACCCCTCCACTTT
CASSRDRGPYSPLHF
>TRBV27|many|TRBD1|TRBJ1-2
TGTGCCAGCAGTTTAAGGACAGGACACTATGGCTACACCTTC
CASSLRTGHYGYTF
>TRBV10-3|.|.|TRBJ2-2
TGTGCCATCAGGGGAGAGGGTTCCGGGGAGCTGTTTTTT
CAIRGEGSGELFF
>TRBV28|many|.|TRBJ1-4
TGTGCCAGCCGGGGCATGGTGCCCCAGGGTTCATCTAATGAAAAACTGTTTTTT
CASRGMVPQGSSNEKLFF
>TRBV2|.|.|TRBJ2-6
TGTGCCAGCAGTCCTCGCCCCTACCTCACGGATGGGGCCAACGTCCTGACTTTC
CASSPRPYLTDGANVLTF
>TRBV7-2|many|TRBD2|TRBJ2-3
TGTGCCACCCGTCGAAGGGCGGGGGGGCCAGATACGCAGTATTTT
CATRRRAGGPDTQYF
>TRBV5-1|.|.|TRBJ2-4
TGCGCCAGCAGCTTGGGGAACGGAGGAAACATTCAGTACTTC
CASSLGNGGNIQYF
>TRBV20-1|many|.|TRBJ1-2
TGCAGTGCTAGTACCGGGCGCTATGGCTACACCTTC
CSASTGRYGYTF
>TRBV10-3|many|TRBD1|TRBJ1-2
TGTGCCATCAGTGGAGGGACAGGGGCTAACTATGGCTACACCTTC
CAISGGTGANYGYTF
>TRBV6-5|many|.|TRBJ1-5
TGTGCCAGCAGTTTACAGGGAAAGCATGGTCAGCCCCAGCATTTT
CASSLQGKHGQPQHF
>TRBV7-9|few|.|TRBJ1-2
TGTGCCAGCAGCTTAGCTCAGGAATATGGCTACACCTTC
CASSLAQEYGYTF
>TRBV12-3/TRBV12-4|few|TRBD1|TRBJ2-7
TGTGCCAGCAGTTTCGACAGGGCGATGGACGAGCAGTACTTC
CASSFDRAMDEQYF
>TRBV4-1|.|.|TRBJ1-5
TGCGCCAGCAGCCAAGATCCGGACAGAGATCAGCCCCAGCATTTT
CASSQDPDRDQPQHF
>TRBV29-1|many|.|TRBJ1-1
TGCAGCGTTTGGGGGAGTGAAGCTTTCTTT
CSVWGSEAFF
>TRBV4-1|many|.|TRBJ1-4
TGCGCCAGCAGCCCGATTCCCGGCACTAATGAAAAACTGTTTTTT
CASSPIPGTNEKLFF
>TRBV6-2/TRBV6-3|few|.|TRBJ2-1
TGTGCCAGCAGCCCTGGGACAGAGCAGTTCTTC
CASSPGTEQFF
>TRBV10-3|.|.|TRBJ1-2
TGTGCCATCAGTAATATGGGACTGCATGGCTACACCTTC
CAISNMGLHGYTF
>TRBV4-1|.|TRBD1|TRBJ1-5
TGCGCCAGCAGCCAATTGGGGACAGGGTGGAGTCAGCCCCAGCATTTT
CASSQLGTGWSQPQHF
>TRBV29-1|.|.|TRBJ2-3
TGCAGCTCGGACCGGGGGGCCGGAGCAGATACGCAGTATTTT
CSSDRGAGADTQYF
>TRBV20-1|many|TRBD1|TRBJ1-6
TGCAGTGCTTCTCCGGGACAGGCTCCCCTCCACTTT
CSASPGQAPLHF
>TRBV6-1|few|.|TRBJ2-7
TGTGCCAGCAGTCTAGCGAAGACCTACGAGCAGTACTTC
CASSLAKTYEQYF
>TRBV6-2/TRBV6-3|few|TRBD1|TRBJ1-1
TGTGCCAGCAGCGGACAGGGGTATTTGGCTTTCTTT
CASSGQGYLAFF
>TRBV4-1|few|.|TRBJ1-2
TGCGCCAGCAGCCAAGTTCCGGGGGCTGGATATGGCTACACCTTC
CASSQVPGAGYGYTF